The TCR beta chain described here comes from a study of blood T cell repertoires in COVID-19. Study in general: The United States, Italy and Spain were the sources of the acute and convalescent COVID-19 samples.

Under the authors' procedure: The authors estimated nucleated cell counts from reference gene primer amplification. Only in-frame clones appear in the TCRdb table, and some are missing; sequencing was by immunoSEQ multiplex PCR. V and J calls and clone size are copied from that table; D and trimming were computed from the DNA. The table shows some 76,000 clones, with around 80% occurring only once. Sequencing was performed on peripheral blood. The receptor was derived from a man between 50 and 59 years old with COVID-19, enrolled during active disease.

Here the CDR3 reads CASSVEGVGGYTF. CDR3 DNA: TGTGCCAGCAGCGTAGAGGGAGTAGGTGGCTACACCTTC. The chain combines TRBV9 with TRBJ1-2; D remains unclear. The CDR3 runs to 13 residues. Trimming stripped 0 bases from V and 7 bases from J, with 10 bases between. Germline CDR1 is SGDLS and CDR2 is YYNGEE.